Listed here are 2 T cell receptor beta chains from one sample, sequenced in a study of cytomegalovirus exposure and HLA in healthy donors. A multiplex PCR was run with 60 Vbeta primers and 13 Jbeta primers. TCRdb's table, derived via immunoSEQ multiplex PCR, lists solely in-frame clones and lacks some. The repertoire has 150,000 or so clones, approximately 84% of them found once; the top ten carry 7%. The sequencing sample was made of PBMCs. The receptors shown here come from a woman between 35 and 50 years old in good health and CMV-seropositive.

The rearrangement links TRBV10-2 to TRBJ1-6; D call uncertain. The CDR3 extends over 14 amino acids. Per the germline V gene, CDR1 is WSHSY and CDR2 is SAAADI. Trimming took 10 bases from V and 7 from J, leaving 17 bases between them. CDR3 sequence reads: CATNRDQKNSPLHF. In DNA, the CDR3 is TGCGCCACCAACAGAGACCAAAAGAATTCACCCCTCCACTTT.

The chain joins TRBV7-2 to TRBJ1-2; no reliable D call. Germline loops: CDR1 SGHTA, CDR2 FQGNSA. Trimming took off 1 base at V and 6 bases at J, with 24 bases between the two ends. The CDR3 is 18 residues long. The chain's CDR3 is CASSLGGSFTFSADGYTF. For the CDR3, the DNA is TGTGCCAGCAGCTTAGGAGGGAGCTTCACCTTCTCGGCAGATGGCTACACCTTC.